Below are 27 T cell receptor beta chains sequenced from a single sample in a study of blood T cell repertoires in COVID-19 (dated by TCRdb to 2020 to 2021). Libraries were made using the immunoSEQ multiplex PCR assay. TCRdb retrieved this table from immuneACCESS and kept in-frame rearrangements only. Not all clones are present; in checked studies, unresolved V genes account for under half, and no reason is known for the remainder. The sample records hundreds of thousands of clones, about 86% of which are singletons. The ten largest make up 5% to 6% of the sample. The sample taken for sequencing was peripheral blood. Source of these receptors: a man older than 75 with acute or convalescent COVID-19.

As DNA, the CDR3 is TGTGCCAGCAGCCAAACTAGAGTCACCGGGGAGCTGTTTTTT. Translating it yields CASSQTRVTGELFF. The rearrangement links TRBV3-1 (or the pseudogene TRBV3-2) to TRBJ2-2; TRBD2 is a possible D gene (5 bases). This CDR3 is built from 14 residues. Germline lookup yields CDR1 LGHDT and CDR2 YNNKEL (reference sequence). Trimming left V 2 bases short and J 4 bases short, with 8 bases between.

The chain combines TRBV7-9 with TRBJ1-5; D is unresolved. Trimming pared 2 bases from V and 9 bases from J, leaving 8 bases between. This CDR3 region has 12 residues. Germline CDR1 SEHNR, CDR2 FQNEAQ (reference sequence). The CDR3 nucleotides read TGTGCCAGCAGCTTACTCGGTGCGCCCCAGCATTTT. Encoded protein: CASSLLGAPQHF.

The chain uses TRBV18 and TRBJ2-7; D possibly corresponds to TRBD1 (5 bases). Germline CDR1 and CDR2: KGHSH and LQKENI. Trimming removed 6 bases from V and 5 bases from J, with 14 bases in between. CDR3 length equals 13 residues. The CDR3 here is CASSSTGYDEQYF. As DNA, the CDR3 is TGTGCCAGCTCGTCTACAGGTTACGACGAGCAGTACTTC.

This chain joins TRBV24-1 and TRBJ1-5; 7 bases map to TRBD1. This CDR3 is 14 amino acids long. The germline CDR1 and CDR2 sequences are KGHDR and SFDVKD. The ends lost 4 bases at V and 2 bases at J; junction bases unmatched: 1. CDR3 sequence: CATSEGQGNQPQHF. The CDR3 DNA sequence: TGTGCCACCAGTGAAGGACAGGGCAATCAGCCCCAGCATTTT.

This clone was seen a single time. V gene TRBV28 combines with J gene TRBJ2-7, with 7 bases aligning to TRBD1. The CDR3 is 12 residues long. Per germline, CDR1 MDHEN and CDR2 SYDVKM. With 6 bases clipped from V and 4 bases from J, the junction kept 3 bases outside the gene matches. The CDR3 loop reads CASRGQKYEQYF. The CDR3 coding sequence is TGTGCCAGCAGGGGACAGAAGTACGAGCAGTACTTC.

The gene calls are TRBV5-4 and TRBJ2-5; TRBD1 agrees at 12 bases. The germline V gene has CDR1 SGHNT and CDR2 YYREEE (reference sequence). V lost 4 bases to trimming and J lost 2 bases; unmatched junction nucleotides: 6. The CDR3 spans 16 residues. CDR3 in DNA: TGTGCCAGCAGCGGCCGGGACAGGGGGCTTCAAGAGACCCAGTACTTC. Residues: CASSGRDRGLQETQYF.

The CDR3 loop reads CASSYGQGLNTGELFF. In DNA, the CDR3 is TGTGCCAGCAGTTACGGACAGGGGTTAAACACCGGGGAGCTGTTTTTT. The gene calls are TRBV6-5 and TRBJ2-2; 9 nucleotides agree with TRBD1. The CDR3 covers 16 residues. The J segment lost 2 bases and the V segment lost 2 bases, leaving 3 bases of the junction unmatched. The germline CDR1 and CDR2 sequences are MNHEY and SVGAGI.

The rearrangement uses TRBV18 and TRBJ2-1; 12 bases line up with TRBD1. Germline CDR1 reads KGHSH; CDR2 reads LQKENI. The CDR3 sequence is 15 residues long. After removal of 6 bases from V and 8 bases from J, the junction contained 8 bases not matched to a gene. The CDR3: CASSPGGQGAYEQFF. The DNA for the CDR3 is TGTGCCAGCTCCCCAGGGGGACAGGGGGCCTATGAGCAGTTCTTC.

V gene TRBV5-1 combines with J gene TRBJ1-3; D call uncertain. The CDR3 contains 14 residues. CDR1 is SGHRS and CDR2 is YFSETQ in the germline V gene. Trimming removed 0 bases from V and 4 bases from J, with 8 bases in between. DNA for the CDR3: TGCGCCAGCAGCTTGGAGTCAGTCGGAAACACCATATATTTT. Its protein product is CASSLESVGNTIYF.

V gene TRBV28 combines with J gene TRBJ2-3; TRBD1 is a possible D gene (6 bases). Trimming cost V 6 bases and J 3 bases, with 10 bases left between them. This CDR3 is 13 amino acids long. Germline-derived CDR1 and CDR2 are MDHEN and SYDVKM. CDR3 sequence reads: CASRWQGTDTQYF. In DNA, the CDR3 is TGTGCCAGCAGGTGGCAGGGGACAGATACGCAGTATTTT.

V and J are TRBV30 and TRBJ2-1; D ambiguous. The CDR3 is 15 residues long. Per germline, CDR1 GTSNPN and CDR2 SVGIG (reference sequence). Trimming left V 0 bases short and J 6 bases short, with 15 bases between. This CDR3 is CAWSVREPFPNEQFF. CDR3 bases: TGTGCCTGGAGTGTAAGAGAGCCATTCCCCAATGAGCAGTTCTTC. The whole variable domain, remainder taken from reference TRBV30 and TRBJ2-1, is SQTIHQWPATLVQPVGSPLSLECTVEGTSNPNLYWYRQAAGRGLQLLFYSVGIGQISSEVPQNLSASRPQDRQFILSSKKLLLSDSGFYLCAWSVREPFPNEQFFGPGTRLTVL.

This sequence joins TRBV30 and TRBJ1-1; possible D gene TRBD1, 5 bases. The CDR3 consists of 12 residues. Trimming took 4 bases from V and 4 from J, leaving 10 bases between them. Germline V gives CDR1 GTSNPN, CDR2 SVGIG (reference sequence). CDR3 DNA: TGTGCCTGGAAGGGGATTGGCACTGAAGCTTTCTTT. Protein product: CAWKGIGTEAFF.

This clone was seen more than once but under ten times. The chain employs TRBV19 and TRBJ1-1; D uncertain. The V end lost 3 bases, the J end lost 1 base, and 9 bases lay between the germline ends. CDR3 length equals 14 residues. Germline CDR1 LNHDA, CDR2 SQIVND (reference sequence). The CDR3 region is CASSIPTENTEAFF. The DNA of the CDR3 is TGTGCCAGTAGTATCCCAACAGAGAACACTGAAGCTTTCTTT.

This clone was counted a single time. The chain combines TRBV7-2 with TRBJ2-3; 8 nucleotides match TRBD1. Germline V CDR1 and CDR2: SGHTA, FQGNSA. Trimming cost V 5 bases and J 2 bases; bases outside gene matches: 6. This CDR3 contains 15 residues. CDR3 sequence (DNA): TGTGCCAGCAGCCCGCAGGGACAGGCCACAGATACGCAGTATTTT. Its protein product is CASSPQGQATDTQYF.

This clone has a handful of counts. CDR3 in amino acids: CASSQDRRGAGTGELFF. CDR3 nucleotides: TGCGCCAGCAGCCAAGATAGGCGGGGGGCAGGGACCGGGGAGCTGTTTTTT. The rearrangement joins TRBV4-1 to TRBJ2-2, with 8 nucleotides matching TRBD2. The CDR3 has 17 residues. Germline V lookup: CDR1 MGHRA, CDR2 YSYEKL. V was pared by 0 bases and J by 5 bases, with 8 bases of the junction left unmatched.

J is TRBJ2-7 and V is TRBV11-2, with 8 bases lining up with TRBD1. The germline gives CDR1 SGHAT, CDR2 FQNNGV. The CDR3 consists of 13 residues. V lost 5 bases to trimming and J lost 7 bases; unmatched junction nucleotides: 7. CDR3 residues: CASSPRTGQEQYF. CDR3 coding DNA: TGTGCCAGCAGCCCTAGGACAGGGCAAGAGCAGTACTTC.

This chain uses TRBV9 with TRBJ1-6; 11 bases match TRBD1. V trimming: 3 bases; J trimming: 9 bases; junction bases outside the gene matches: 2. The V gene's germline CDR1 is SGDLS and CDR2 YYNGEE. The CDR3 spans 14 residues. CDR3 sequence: CASSEDRGLSPLHF. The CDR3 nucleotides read TGTGCCAGCAGCGAGGACAGGGGGCTTTCACCCCTCCACTTT. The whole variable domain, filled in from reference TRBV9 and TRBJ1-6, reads DSGVTQTPKHLITATGQRVTLRCSPRSGDLSVYWYQQSLDQGLQFLIQYYNGEERAKGNILERFSAQQFPDLHSELNLSSLELGDSALYFCASSEDRGLSPLHFGNGTRLTVT.

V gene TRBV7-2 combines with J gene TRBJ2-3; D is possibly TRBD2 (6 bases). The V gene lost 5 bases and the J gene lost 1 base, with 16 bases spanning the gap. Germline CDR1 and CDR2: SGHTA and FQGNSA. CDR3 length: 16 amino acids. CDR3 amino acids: CASSITTGLGTDTQYF. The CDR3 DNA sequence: TGTGCCAGCAGCATAACTACGGGACTCGGCACAGATACGCAGTATTTT.

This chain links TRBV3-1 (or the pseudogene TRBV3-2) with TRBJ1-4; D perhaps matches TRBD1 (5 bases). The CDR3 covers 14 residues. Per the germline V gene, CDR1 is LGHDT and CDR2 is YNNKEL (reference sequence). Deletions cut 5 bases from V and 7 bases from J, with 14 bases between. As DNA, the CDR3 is TGTGCCAGCAGCTCCCAAGGGAGGGGTGAAAAACTGTTTTTT. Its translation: CASSSQGRGEKLFF.

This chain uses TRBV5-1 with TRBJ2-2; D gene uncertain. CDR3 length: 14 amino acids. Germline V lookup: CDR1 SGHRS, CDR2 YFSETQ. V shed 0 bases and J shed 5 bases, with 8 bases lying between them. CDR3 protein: CASSLEESTGELFF. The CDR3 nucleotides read TGCGCCAGCAGCTTGGAGGAGTCGACCGGGGAGCTGTTTTTT. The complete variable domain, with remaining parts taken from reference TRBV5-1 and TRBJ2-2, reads KAGVTQTPRYLIKTRGQQVTLSCSPISGHRSVSWYQQTPGQGLQFLFEYFSETQRNKGNFPGRFSGRQFSNSRSEMNVSTLELGDSALYLCASSLEESTGELFFGEGSRLTVL.

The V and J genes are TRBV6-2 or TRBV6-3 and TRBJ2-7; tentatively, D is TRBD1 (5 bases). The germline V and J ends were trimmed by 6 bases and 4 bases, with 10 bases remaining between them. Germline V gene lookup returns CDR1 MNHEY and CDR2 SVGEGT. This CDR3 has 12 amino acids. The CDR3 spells CASSQTAYEQYF. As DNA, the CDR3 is TGTGCCAGCAGCCAGACAGCATACGAGCAGTACTTC.

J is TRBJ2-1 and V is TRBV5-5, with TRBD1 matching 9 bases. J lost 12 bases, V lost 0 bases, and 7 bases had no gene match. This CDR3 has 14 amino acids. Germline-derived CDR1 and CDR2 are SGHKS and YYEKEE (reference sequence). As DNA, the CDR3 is TGTGCCAGCAGCTTGGATCCCGGGACAGGGAGGCAGTTCTTC. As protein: CASSLDPGTGRQFF.

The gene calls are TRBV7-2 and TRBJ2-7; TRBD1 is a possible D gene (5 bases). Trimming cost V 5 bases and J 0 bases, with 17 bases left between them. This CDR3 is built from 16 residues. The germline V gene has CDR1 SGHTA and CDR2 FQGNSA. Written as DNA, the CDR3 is TGTGCCAGCAGCCAAGGGGCGAGCCCGAGCTCCTACGAGCAGTACTTC. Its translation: CASSQGASPSSYEQYF.

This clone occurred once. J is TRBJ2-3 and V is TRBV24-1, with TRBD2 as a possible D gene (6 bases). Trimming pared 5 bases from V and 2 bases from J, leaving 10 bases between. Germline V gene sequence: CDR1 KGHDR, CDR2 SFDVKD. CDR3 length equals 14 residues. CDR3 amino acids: CATSALRDTDTQYF. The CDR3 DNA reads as TGTGCCACCAGTGCCTTGCGGGACACAGATACGCAGTATTTT.

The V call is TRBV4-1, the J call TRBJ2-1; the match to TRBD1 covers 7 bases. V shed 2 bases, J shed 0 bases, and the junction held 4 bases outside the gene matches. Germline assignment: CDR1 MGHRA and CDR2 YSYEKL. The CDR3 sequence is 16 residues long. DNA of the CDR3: TGCGCCAGCAGCCAACCGACAGGGAGCTCCTACAATGAGCAGTTCTTC. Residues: CASSQPTGSSYNEQFF.

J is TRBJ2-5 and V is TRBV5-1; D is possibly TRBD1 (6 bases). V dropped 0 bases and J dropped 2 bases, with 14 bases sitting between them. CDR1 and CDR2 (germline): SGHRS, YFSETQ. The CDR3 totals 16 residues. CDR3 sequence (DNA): TGCGCCAGCAGCTTGGCAGGGGCCGTGGGGCAAGAGACCCAGTACTTC. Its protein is CASSLAGAVGQETQYF.

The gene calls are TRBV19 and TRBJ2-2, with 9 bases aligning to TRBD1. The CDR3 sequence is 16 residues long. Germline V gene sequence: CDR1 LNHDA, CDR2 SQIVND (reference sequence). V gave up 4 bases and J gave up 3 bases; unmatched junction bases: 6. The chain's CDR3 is CASSNTGGGYTGELFF. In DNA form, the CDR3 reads TGTGCCAGTAGTAACACAGGGGGCGGGTACACCGGGGAGCTGTTTTTT.